A single sample is the source of the 28 T cell receptor beta chains below, sequenced in a study of OX40 agonist ivuxolimab in advanced cancers. Here immunoSEQ multiplex PCR was the method, and the copy in TCRdb shows in-frame clones only, minus some. The sample yields approximately 100,000 clones, approximately 80% seen once. The specimen was CD4+ or CD8+ T cells sorted from blood, collected in a trial of the OX40 agonist ivuxolimab. These receptors all stem from an adult with an advanced solid tumor such as melanoma, head and neck, liver or kidney cancer.

The gene calls are TRBV5-6 and TRBJ1-5, with TRBD1 as a possible D gene (6 bases). The germline gives CDR1 SGHDT, CDR2 YYEEEE. V dropped 2 bases and J dropped 11 bases, with 14 bases sitting between them. The length of the CDR3 is 13 residues. The CDR3 bases are TGTGCCAGCAGCTTAGAGGGGGGTACGGCCCAGCATTTT. Translating gives CASSLEGGTAQHF.

This clone was seen once. The V and J genes are TRBV21-1 and TRBJ2-3; the DNA was not compared with TRBD2, the D call given in the table. TRBV21-1 counts as a pseudogene. This CDR3 is built from 17 residues. In DNA form, the CDR3 reads TGTGCCAGCAGCAACGGGGGACTAGCGACAGACACAGATACGCAGTATTTT. It translates to CASSNGGLATDTDTQYF.

The chain has TRBV19 and TRBJ2-7; TRBD2 agrees at 11 bases. V shed 5 bases and J 4 bases; nucleotides not matched to a gene: 4. There are 14 residues in the CDR3. Germline V gene lookup returns CDR1 LNHDA and CDR2 SQIVND (reference sequence). The CDR3 sequence is CASSPTSGEYEQYF. Written as DNA, the CDR3 is TGTGCCAGTAGTCCGACTAGCGGGGAGTACGAGCAGTACTTC. Drawing the rest from reference TRBV19 and TRBJ2-7, the complete variable domain is DGGITQSPKYLFRKEGQNVTLSCEQNLNHDAMYWYRQDPGQGLRLIYYSQIVNDFQKGDIAEGYSVSREKKESFPLTVTSAQKNPTAFYLCASSPTSGEYEQYFGPGTRLTVT.

CDR3 sequence (DNA): TGTGCCAGTAGCCCTGCTCTGGGGCGCAATGAGCAGTTCTTC. Residues: CASSPALGRNEQFF. The chain couples TRBV19 to TRBJ2-1; perhaps TRBD1 as D (5 bases). The CDR3 loop spans 14 amino acids. V lost 6 bases and J lost 6, with 15 bases in between. The germline CDR1 and CDR2 sequences are LNHDA and SQIVND (reference sequence). Using reference TRBV19 and TRBJ2-1 for the parts outside the CDR3, the full variable domain is DGGITQSPKYLFRKEGQNVTLSCEQNLNHDAMYWYRQDPGQGLRLIYYSQIVNDFQKGDIAEGYSVSREKKESFPLTVTSAQKNPTAFYLCASSPALGRNEQFFGPGTRLTVL.

V and J are TRBV2 and TRBJ2-7, with D possibly matching TRBD1 (6 bases). The CDR3 length is 14 residues. V shed 6 bases and J shed 3 bases, with 15 bases lying between them. Germline CDR1 is SNHLY and CDR2 is FYNNEI. Written as DNA, the CDR3 is TGTGCCAGCAGCCGGGACACCACCCTCTACGAGCAGTACTTC. This translates into CASSRDTTLYEQYF.

The J gene is TRBJ2-1, the V gene TRBV19; 10 bases fit TRBD2. This CDR3 has 16 amino acids. Germline V lookup: CDR1 LNHDA, CDR2 SQIVND (reference sequence). V lost 5 bases, J lost 2 bases, and 6 bases stayed unmatched. The CDR3 region has the DNA TGTGCCAGTAGTGTTACTAGCGGGATTCCCTACAATGAGCAGTTCTTC. This sequence encodes CASSVTSGIPYNEQFF.

J is TRBJ1-5 and V is TRBV30; no reliable D call. The germline CDR1 and CDR2 sequences are GTSNPN and SVGIG (reference sequence). This CDR3 is 13 amino acids long. The V gene lost 1 base and the J gene lost 11 bases, with 15 bases spanning the gap. CDR3 loop: CAWSAQPETAQHF. In nucleotides, the CDR3 is TGTGCCTGGAGTGCTCAACCTGAGACGGCCCAGCATTTT.

The CDR3 nucleotides read TGCGCCAGCAGCTTAGTCGGGACAGTCACCGGGGAGCTGTTTTTT. Its protein product is CASSLVGTVTGELFF. V usage is TRBV5-1 and J usage is TRBJ2-2, with 7 bases identical to TRBD1. The ends lost 2 bases at V and 4 bases at J; junction bases unmatched: 5. The CDR3 contains 15 residues. Germline V gene sequence: CDR1 SGHRS, CDR2 YFSETQ.

The chain combines TRBV6-5 with TRBJ2-3, with TRBD2 matching over 7 bases. This CDR3 contains 13 residues. Germline CDR1 and CDR2: MNHEY and SVGAGI. Losses at the gene ends were 6 bases for V and 10 bases for J; bases not matched to a gene: 10. The CDR3 bases are TGTGCCAGCAGCTCCCCGGTGGGGAGGGCGCAGTATTTT. It specifies CASSSPVGRAQYF.

This chain connects TRBV7-2 to TRBJ2-2, with 10 positions matching TRBD1. Germline assignment: CDR1 SGHTA and CDR2 FQGNSA. The V gene end was trimmed by 5 bases and the J gene end by 3 bases; junction bases not matched to a gene: 3. The CDR3 is 15 residues long. In DNA, the CDR3 is TGTGCCAGCAGCCGACAGGGGGCCGACACCGGGGAGCTGTTTTTT. Amino acid sequence: CASSRQGADTGELFF.

This chain connects TRBV5-5 to TRBJ1-2; D unresolved. V was pared by 1 base and J by 0 bases, with 10 bases between. CDR3 size: 15 residues. The germline CDR1 and CDR2 sequences are SGHKS and YYEKEE (reference sequence). CDR3 sequence reads: CASSLLRTTNYGYTF. DNA of the CDR3: TGTGCCAGCAGCTTGTTACGGACTACTAACTATGGCTACACCTTC.

The chain links TRBV7-8 to TRBJ1-3; the D is unclear. CDR1 is SGHVS, CDR2 FQNEAQ, per germline. The ends were cut back, 1 base at V and 3 bases at J, with 4 bases in the middle. CDR3 length: 13 amino acids. CDR3 DNA: TGTGCCAGCAGCTTAGGAGGTGGAAACACCATATATTTT. As protein: CASSLGGGNTIYF. Using reference TRBV7-8 and TRBJ1-3 for the parts outside the CDR3, the full variable domain is GAGVSQSPRYKVAKRGQDVALRCDPISGHVSLFWYQQALGQGPEFLTYFQNEAQLDKSGLPSDRFFAERPEGSVSTLKIQRTQQEDSAVYLCASSLGGGNTIYFGEGSWLTVV.

The chain combines TRBV18 with TRBJ1-5; 7 bases map to TRBD1. This CDR3 contains 14 residues. Germline V CDR1 and CDR2: KGHSH, LQKENI. The V segment lost 4 bases and the J segment 4 bases; nucleotides outside the gene matches: 4. The DNA of the CDR3 is TGTGCCAGCTCACTCGGACAGGTTAATCAGCCCCAGCATTTT. As protein: CASSLGQVNQPQHF.

The chain joins TRBV27 to TRBJ2-7; 9 positions agree with TRBD1. Per germline, CDR1 MNHEY and CDR2 SMNVEV (reference sequence). J gave up 2 bases and V 3 bases, and 2 bases lay outside the gene matches. This CDR3 has 14 residues. CDR3 sequence (DNA): TGTGCCAGCAGTTTCACAGGGGGCACCTACGAGCAGTACTTC. Residues: CASSFTGGTYEQYF.

This clone was recorded once. The genes are TRBV11-1 and TRBJ2-7, with unresolved D. Germline CDR1 SGHAT, CDR2 FQDESV (reference sequence). V lost 1 base and J 7 bases, leaving 11 bases between the germline ends. The length of the CDR3 is 13 residues. CDR3 nucleotide sequence: TGTGCCAGCAGCTTAGGGCTTGCGGAAGAGCAGTACTTC. Amino acid sequence: CASSLGLAEEQYF.

This rearrangement joins TRBV2 to TRBJ2-1; no definite D call. Trimming removed 6 bases at V and 3 bases at J, with 6 bases between. The V gene's germline CDR1 is SNHLY and CDR2 FYNNEI. The CDR3 sequence is 12 residues long. The CDR3 DNA sequence: TGTGCCAGCAGACCACGCTACAATGAGCAGTTCTTC. Translated: CASRPRYNEQFF.

The chain carries TRBV27 and TRBJ1-1, with D perhaps TRBD1 (6 bases). Per the germline V gene, CDR1 is MNHEY and CDR2 is SMNVEV (reference sequence). The CDR3 is made up of 13 amino acids. V gave up 5 bases and J gave up 4 bases, with 11 bases separating them. The CDR3 is CASSHTGLTEAFF. The DNA of the CDR3 is TGTGCCAGCAGTCATACAGGGCTCACTGAAGCTTTCTTT.

This sequence joins TRBV6-6 and TRBJ2-3; D gene ambiguous. V lost 8 bases and J lost 9, with 12 bases in between. Germline V lookup: CDR1 MNHNY, CDR2 SVGAGI (reference sequence). The CDR3 totals 11 residues. CDR3 residues: CASGLPETQYF. The CDR3 DNA reads as TGTGCCAGCGGTCTCCCGGAGACGCAGTATTTT.

The gene calls are TRBV5-4 and TRBJ2-1, with 8 bases aligning to TRBD2. V lost 1 base to trimming and J lost 2 bases; unmatched junction nucleotides: 2. The CDR3 has 15 residues. Germline CDR1 and CDR2: SGHNT and YYREEE (reference sequence). The CDR3 nucleotides read TGTGCCAGCAGCTTGCCGGGGGGGGCCTACAATGAGCAGTTCTTC. Encoded protein: CASSLPGGAYNEQFF.

The J gene is TRBJ1-1, the V gene TRBV28; D gene uncertain. Germline assignment: CDR1 MDHEN and CDR2 SYDVKM. The V and J ends lost 7 bases and 5 bases respectively, with 8 bases between them. The CDR3 spans 11 residues. CDR3 sequence reads: CASTSWTEAFF. CDR3 DNA: TGTGCCAGCACCTCTTGGACTGAAGCTTTCTTT. The full variable domain, rest sourced from reference TRBV28 and TRBJ1-1, is DVKVTQSSRYLVKRTGEKVFLECVQDMDHENMFWYRQDPGLGLRLIYFSYDVKMKEKGDIPEGYSVSREKKERFSLILESASTNQTSMYLCASTSWTEAFFGQGTRLTVV.

A few counts support this clone. This rearrangement joins TRBV27 to TRBJ2-7; D unclear. Germline assignment: CDR1 MNHEY and CDR2 SMNVEV (reference sequence). V was shortened by 4 bases and J by 1 base, with 8 bases between the two germline ends. The CDR3 loop spans 13 amino acids. The CDR3 nucleotides are TGTGCCAGCAGTTGGGATGATTCCTACGAGCAGTACTTC. Amino acids: CASSWDDSYEQYF.

The chain uses TRBV2 and TRBJ1-2, with D possibly matching TRBD1 (6 bases). CDR1 and CDR2 from the germline V gene are SNHLY and FYNNEI. The CDR3 has 11 residues. Trimming removed 6 bases from V and 8 bases from J, with 10 bases in between. The CDR3 coding sequence is TGTGCCAGCAGAGCAGGGGCCGGCTACACCTTC. It yields the protein CASRAGAGYTF.

The chain has TRBV7-3 and TRBJ2-2; 8 nucleotides line up with TRBD2. The CDR3 consists of 18 residues. V lost 5 bases and J lost 0; bases outside the gene matches: 11. The germline V gene encodes CDR1 SGHTA and CDR2 FQGTGA. Here the CDR3 reads CASSLYGIAGTNTGELFF. CDR3 nucleotide sequence: TGTGCCAGCAGCCTCTATGGTATAGCGGGGACGAACACCGGGGAGCTGTTTTTT.

Only a few counts were recorded for this clone. The rearrangement joins TRBV7-6 to TRBJ2-2, with 9 bases identical to TRBD2. Germline CDR1 reads SGHVS; CDR2 reads FNYEAQ. This CDR3 has 16 residues. After removal of 2 bases from V and 3 bases from J, the junction contained 4 bases not matched to a gene. The CDR3, as DNA: TGTGCCAGCAGCTTACGGGCGGGGGGGGACACCGGGGAGCTGTTTTTT. It specifies CASSLRAGGDTGELFF.

V and J are TRBV6-5 and TRBJ2-1; 16 nucleotides match TRBD2. J gave up 7 bases and V 4 bases, and 1 base lay outside the gene matches. The CDR3 contains 15 residues. Germline CDR1 and CDR2: MNHEY and SVGAGI. The CDR3 DNA is TGTGCCAGCAGTTTGGGACTAGCGGGGGGGAATGAGCAGTTCTTC. This sequence encodes CASSLGLAGGNEQFF.

This chain uses TRBV4-1 with TRBJ1-2; possible D gene TRBD1, 5 bases. The germline gives CDR1 MGHRA, CDR2 YSYEKL. CDR3 length equals 16 residues. Trimming removed 0 bases from V and 2 bases from J, with 13 bases in between. CDR3 loop: CASSQEGEGRNYGYTF. The DNA for the CDR3 is TGCGCCAGCAGCCAAGAAGGGGAGGGAAGAAACTATGGCTACACCTTC.

This clone was counted a single time. The chain couples TRBV7-2 to TRBJ2-3, with TRBD2 as a possible D gene (6 bases). V was trimmed by 5 bases and J by 3 bases, leaving 12 bases between them. Per germline, CDR1 SGHTA and CDR2 FQGNSA. This CDR3 comprises 14 residues. In DNA, the CDR3 is TGTGCCAGCAGCGCGGGAAGTTGGACAGATACGCAGTATTTT. Amino acid sequence: CASSAGSWTDTQYF.

This sequence joins TRBV4-3 and TRBJ2-3; 10 bases match TRBD2. CDR1 and CDR2 from the germline V gene are LGHNA and YSLEER. The CDR3 totals 18 residues. J gave up 0 bases and V 0 bases, and 6 bases lay outside the gene matches. CDR3 DNA sequence: TGCGCCAGCAGCCAAGATCAAGCGGGGGGGCCGAGCACAGATACGCAGTATTTT. This codes for CASSQDQAGGPSTDTQYF.